This TCR beta chain was identified during a study of blood T cell repertoires in COVID-19. As for the study in general: Acute-phase and convalescent COVID-19 samples originated in the United States, Italy and Spain.

Germline assignment: CDR1 SGHRS and CDR2 YFSETQ. The CDR3 is 13 residues long. Seattle patient enrollment occurred during active infection, with longitudinal follow-up thereafter. Per the original data handling: Reference gene primer amplification gave nucleated cell count estimates. The method was immunoSEQ multiplex PCR; TCRdb's version includes in-frame clones alone and lacks a portion of them. D and trimming come from the DNA, and the V and J calls and clone size come from that table. The table lists about 300,000 clones, roughly 91% of them singletons, with 1.5% to 2% in the top ten. In regard to this clone: A junction boundary mismatches the germline segment, possibly from a read error.

The TCR comes from a woman in her thirties with COVID-19, enrolled during active disease. Source material: peripheral blood. The chain combines TRBV5-1 with TRBJ2-5; D is possibly TRBD1 (6 bases). This CDR3 reads CASSLAGEEAQYF. The CDR3 coding sequence is TGCGCCAGCAGCTTGGCAGGGGAAGAGGCCCAGTACTTC.